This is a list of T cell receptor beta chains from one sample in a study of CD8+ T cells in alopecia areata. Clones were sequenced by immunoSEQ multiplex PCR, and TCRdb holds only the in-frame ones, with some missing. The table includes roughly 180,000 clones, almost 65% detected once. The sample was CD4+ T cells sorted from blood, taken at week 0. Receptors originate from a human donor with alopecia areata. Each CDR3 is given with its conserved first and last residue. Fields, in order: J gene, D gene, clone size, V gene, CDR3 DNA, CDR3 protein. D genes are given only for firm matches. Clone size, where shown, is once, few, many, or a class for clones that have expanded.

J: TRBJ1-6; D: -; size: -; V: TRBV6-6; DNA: TGTGCCAGCAGTTCAGGGCCCAATTCACCCCTCCACTTT; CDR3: CASSSGPNSPLHF
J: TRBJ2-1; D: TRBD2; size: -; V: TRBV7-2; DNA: TGTGCCAGCAGCTTACCCCGACTAGCGGGGGACTACAATGAGCAGTTCTTC; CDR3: CASSLPRLAGDYNEQFF
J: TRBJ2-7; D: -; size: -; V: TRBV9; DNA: TGTGCCAGCAGCGGGACCCCGGCGTACGAGCAGTACTTC; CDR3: CASSGTPAYEQYF
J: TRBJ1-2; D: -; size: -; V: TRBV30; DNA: TGTGCCTGCAATGTGGGGAAGGGGTATGGCTACACCTTC; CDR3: CACNVGKGYGYTF
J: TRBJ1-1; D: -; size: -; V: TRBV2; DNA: TGTGCCAGCGTTAAGGGGGGTAACACTGAAGCTTTCTTT; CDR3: CASVKGGNTEAFF
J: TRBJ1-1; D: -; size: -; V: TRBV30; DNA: TGTGCCTGGAGTGCCCCTGGGGGAATAGTGAACACTGAAGCTTTCTTT; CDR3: CAWSAPGGIVNTEAFF
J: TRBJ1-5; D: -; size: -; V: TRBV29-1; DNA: TGCAGCGTAGGACAGCCCAATCAGCCCCAGCATTTT; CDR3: CSVGQPNQPQHF
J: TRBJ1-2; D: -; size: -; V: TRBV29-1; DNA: TGCAGCGTTGAAGGGGCCAGGGCTAGGGATGGCTACACCTTC; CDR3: CSVEGARARDGYTF
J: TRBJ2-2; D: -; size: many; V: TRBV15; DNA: TGTGCCACCAGCAGAGATAGGCAGGGAATCGGGGAGCTGTTTTTT; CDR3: CATSRDRQGIGELFF
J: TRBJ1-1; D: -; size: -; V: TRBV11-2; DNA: TGTGCCAGCAGCGTTAACACTGAAGCTTTCTTT; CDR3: CASSVNTEAFF
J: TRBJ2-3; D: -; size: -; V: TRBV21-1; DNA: TGTGCCAGGTCCACAGATACGCAGTATTTT; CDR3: CARSTDTQYF
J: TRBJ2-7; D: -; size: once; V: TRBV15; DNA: TGTGCCACCAGCAGAGATCTAGCAGGTGCAAGGGAGCAGTACTTC; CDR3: CATSRDLAGAREQYF
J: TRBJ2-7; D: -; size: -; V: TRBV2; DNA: TGTGCCAGCAGTCAAGGGGCCGCCTACGAGCAGTACTTC; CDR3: CASSQGAAYEQYF
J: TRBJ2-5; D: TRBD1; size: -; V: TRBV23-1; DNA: TGCGCCAGCAAGGACAGGGGCCCGGAGACCCAGTACTTC; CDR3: CASKDRGPETQYF
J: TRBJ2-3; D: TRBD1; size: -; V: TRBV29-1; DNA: TGCAGCGTTGAAGCTCGGGACAGGGGAACAGATACGCAGTATTTT; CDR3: CSVEARDRGTDTQYF
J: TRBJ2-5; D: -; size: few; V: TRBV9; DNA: TGTGCCAGCAGCGTAAGACCGGTCCAAGAGACCCAGTACTTC; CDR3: CASSVRPVQETQYF
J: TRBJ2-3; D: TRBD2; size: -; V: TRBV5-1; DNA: TGCGCCAGCAGAAGCAGACTAGCGGAAACAGATACGCAGTATTTT; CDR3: CASRSRLAETDTQYF
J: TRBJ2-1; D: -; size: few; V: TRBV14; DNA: TGTGCCAGCAGCCAAGATCAGGGATTCTTTGAGCAGTTCTTC; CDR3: CASSQDQGFFEQFF
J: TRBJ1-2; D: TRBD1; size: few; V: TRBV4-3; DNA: TGCGCCAGCAGCCGAGCGGGACAGAACTATGGCTACACCTTC; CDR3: CASSRAGQNYGYTF
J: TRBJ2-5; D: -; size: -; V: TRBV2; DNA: TGTGCCAGCAGTATCCTTGAGTCCCAGTACTTC; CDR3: CASSILESQYF
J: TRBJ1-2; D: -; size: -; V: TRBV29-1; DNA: TGCAGCGTTGAAAAGGGGTCGGTAACTGGCTACACCTTC; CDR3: CSVEKGSVTGYTF
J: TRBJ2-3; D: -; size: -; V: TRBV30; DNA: TGTGCCTGGAGTGAGATGGACAGGGAGGGGTATTTT; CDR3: CAWSEMDREGYF
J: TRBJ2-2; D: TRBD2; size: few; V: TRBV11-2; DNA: TGTGCCAGCAGCCTTAGCGGGGTGAACACCGGGGAGCTGTTTTTT; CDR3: CASSLSGVNTGELFF
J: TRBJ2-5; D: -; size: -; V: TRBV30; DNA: TGTGCCTGGAGTCAAACAGGGTATGGAGAGACCCAGTACTTC; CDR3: CAWSQTGYGETQYF
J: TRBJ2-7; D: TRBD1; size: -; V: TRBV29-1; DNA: TGCAGCGTAAAGGGACAGGGGAACGAGCAGTACTTC; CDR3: CSVKGQGNEQYF
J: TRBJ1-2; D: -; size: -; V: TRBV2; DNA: TGTGCCAGCAGTGTCCAAAGGGGCTCTGGCTACACCTTC; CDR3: CASSVQRGSGYTF
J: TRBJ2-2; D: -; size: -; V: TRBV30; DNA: TGTGCCTGGAGTTTCGGGGATGGGGAGCTGTTTTTT; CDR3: CAWSFGDGELFF